What follows describes a single T cell receptor beta chain. The data stem from a study of blood T cell repertoires in COVID-19. Study summary: Samples came from the United States, Italy and Spain, spanning acute and convalescent COVID-19. In each case, the material was cDNA or gDNA derived from T cells, B-cell-depleted T cells, or PBMCs.

In the original analysis: Estimates of nucleated cell counts were drawn from the amplification of reference gene primers. Only in-frame clones appear in the TCRdb table, and some are missing; sequencing was by immunoSEQ multiplex PCR. That table gives V, J and clone size, and the DNA gave D and trimming. Of about 89,000 clones in the sample, 75% to 85% are singletons; the top ten hold under 25%. V shed 4 bases and J 4 bases; nucleotides not matched to a gene: 3. Germline CDR1 reads SGHKS; CDR2 reads YYEKEE (reference sequence). The CDR3 runs to 14 residues. Sample: peripheral blood. This chain joins TRBV5-5 and TRBJ1-3; 9 positions match TRBD1. The receptor comes from a woman aged 80 or older with acute or convalescent COVID-19. Written as DNA, the CDR3 is TGTGCCAGCAGCGGGACAGGGTCCGGAAACACCATATATTTT. Residues: CASSGTGSGNTIYF.